The rows below give T cell receptor beta chains drawn from one sample of a study of cytomegalovirus exposure and HLA in healthy donors. The table came from immunoSEQ multiplex PCR; TCRdb's copy has only in-frame clones and leaves some out. The table includes around 130,000 clones, approximately 80% detected once. The sequencing input was PBMCs. The receptors stem from a boy under 10 years old in good health and CMV-seronegative. The CDR3 runs from the conserved cysteine through the conserved F or W. A D gene is named only where the DNA matches it firmly. Size is stated for part of the rows, as once, few or many counts, or as a class when the clone is expanded.

clone size: NA; V gene: TRBV4-2; D gene: TRBD1; J gene: TRBJ1-5; CDR3 DNA: TGTGCCAGCAGCTTAGATCAGGGGGTCGTACAGCCCCAGCATTTT; CDR3 protein: CASSLDQGVVQPQHF
clone size: NA; V gene: TRBV10-3; D gene: NA; J gene: TRBJ1-1; CDR3 DNA: TGTGCCATCAGCGCCTCGGCTGGGACTCCCACTGAAGCTTTCTTT; CDR3 protein: CAISASAGTPTEAFF
clone size: NA; V gene: TRBV6-4; D gene: TRBD2; J gene: TRBJ2-1; CDR3 DNA: TGTGCCAGCAGTGACGGGACTAGCGGGAGCAGTGAGCAGTTCTTC; CDR3 protein: CASSDGTSGSSEQFF
clone size: NA; V gene: TRBV29-1; D gene: NA; J gene: TRBJ1-1; CDR3 DNA: TGCAGCGCCAGGGCATCTCGGAACACTGAAGCTTTCTTT; CDR3 protein: CSARASRNTEAFF
clone size: NA; V gene: TRBV7-9; D gene: NA; J gene: TRBJ1-1; CDR3 DNA: TGTGCCAGCTTAGAACCTGCCACTGAAGCTTTCTTT; CDR3 protein: CASLEPATEAFF
clone size: NA; V gene: TRBV7-6; D gene: NA; J gene: TRBJ1-1; CDR3 DNA: TGTGCCAGCAGCTTTATTTCAGAGAACACTGAAGCTTTCTTT; CDR3 protein: CASSFISENTEAFF
clone size: NA; V gene: TRBV5-1; D gene: NA; J gene: TRBJ2-7; CDR3 DNA: TGCGCCAGCAGCTCTCGGGACACCGCCTACGAGCAGTACTTC; CDR3 protein: CASSSRDTAYEQYF
clone size: few; V gene: TRBV5-1; D gene: NA; J gene: TRBJ2-3; CDR3 DNA: TGCGCCAGCAGCGCGGGACAGAACACCGCCACAGATACGCAGTATTTT; CDR3 protein: CASSAGQNTATDTQYF
clone size: NA; V gene: TRBV19; D gene: NA; J gene: TRBJ1-1; CDR3 DNA: TGTGCCAGTAGTGTTAACTCGAACACTGAAGCTTTCTTT; CDR3 protein: CASSVNSNTEAFF
clone size: NA; V gene: TRBV5-4; D gene: NA; J gene: TRBJ2-3; CDR3 DNA: TGTGCCAGCTTAGGGGCCCCCGGGGATACGCAGTATTTT; CDR3 protein: CASLGAPGDTQYF
clone size: NA; V gene: TRBV7-8; D gene: TRBD2; J gene: TRBJ2-1; CDR3 DNA: TGTGCCAGCAGCTTAAACAGCGGGGGGTACAATGAGCAGTTCTTC; CDR3 protein: CASSLNSGGYNEQFF
clone size: NA; V gene: TRBV9; D gene: NA; J gene: TRBJ2-4; CDR3 DNA: TGTGCCAGCAGCGTTGACAGTGACCTAGCCAAAAACATTCAGTACTTC; CDR3 protein: CASSVDSDLAKNIQYF
clone size: NA; V gene: TRBV4-2; D gene: NA; J gene: TRBJ1-2; CDR3 DNA: TGTGCCAGCAGCCAAGACGGTAGTGGAGGGGTTGGCTTTAACTATGGCTACACCTTC; CDR3 protein: CASSQDGSGGVGFNYGYTF
clone size: NA; V gene: TRBV6-5; D gene: NA; J gene: TRBJ1-5; CDR3 DNA: TGTGCCAGCATCGGAGGTAATAGCAATCAGCCCCAGCATTTT; CDR3 protein: CASIGGNSNQPQHF
clone size: NA; V gene: TRBV5-1; D gene: NA; J gene: TRBJ2-2; CDR3 DNA: TGCGCCAGCAGCTTGGAGGAGAGCACCGGGGAGCTGTTTTTT; CDR3 protein: CASSLEESTGELFF
clone size: NA; V gene: TRBV30; D gene: TRBD1; J gene: TRBJ1-1; CDR3 DNA: TGTGCCTGGAGTGTATACAGGGGGCGCGACACTGAAGCTTTCTTT; CDR3 protein: CAWSVYRGRDTEAFF
clone size: NA; V gene: TRBV7-2; D gene: NA; J gene: TRBJ2-3; CDR3 DNA: TGTGCCAGCAGCTTAGTTAGCGGCCTCACAGATACGCAGTATTTT; CDR3 protein: CASSLVSGLTDTQYF
clone size: NA; V gene: TRBV7-3; D gene: NA; J gene: TRBJ1-5; CDR3 DNA: TGTGCCAGCACCTACGGGGGAGGGGACCCTTTTGGCAATCAGCCCCAGCATTTT; CDR3 protein: CASTYGGGDPFGNQPQHF
clone size: NA; V gene: TRBV4-1; D gene: NA; J gene: TRBJ2-4; CDR3 DNA: TGCGCCAGCAGCCAAGACAATCCCGGGATGTCGGCCAAAAACATTCAGTACTTC; CDR3 protein: CASSQDNPGMSAKNIQYF
clone size: NA; V gene: TRBV5-6; D gene: NA; J gene: TRBJ1-2; CDR3 DNA: TGTGCCAGCAGCCCGGGTCTTGATCATATGGATGGCTACACCTTC; CDR3 protein: CASSPGLDHMDGYTF
clone size: NA; V gene: TRBV6-5; D gene: TRBD2; J gene: TRBJ2-1; CDR3 DNA: TGTGCCAGCAGTTACGCGGGGGGTTTATACAATGAGCAGTTCTTC; CDR3 protein: CASSYAGGLYNEQFF
clone size: NA; V gene: TRBV9; D gene: NA; J gene: TRBJ1-1; CDR3 DNA: TGTGCCAGCAGCCCAACTCGATCATTGGTCGCTGAAGCTTTCTTT; CDR3 protein: CASSPTRSLVAEAFF
clone size: NA; V gene: TRBV4-3; D gene: TRBD2; J gene: TRBJ2-5; CDR3 DNA: TGCGCCAGCAGCCGCCGACTAGCGGGGGGGCCGAGGTACCAAGAGACCCAGTACTTC; CDR3 protein: CASSRRLAGGPRYQETQYF
clone size: NA; V gene: TRBV15; D gene: NA; J gene: TRBJ1-1; CDR3 DNA: TGTGCCACCAGCGCATTAAGGGGGGGGTCCTCTGAAGCTTTCTTT; CDR3 protein: CATSALRGGSSEAFF